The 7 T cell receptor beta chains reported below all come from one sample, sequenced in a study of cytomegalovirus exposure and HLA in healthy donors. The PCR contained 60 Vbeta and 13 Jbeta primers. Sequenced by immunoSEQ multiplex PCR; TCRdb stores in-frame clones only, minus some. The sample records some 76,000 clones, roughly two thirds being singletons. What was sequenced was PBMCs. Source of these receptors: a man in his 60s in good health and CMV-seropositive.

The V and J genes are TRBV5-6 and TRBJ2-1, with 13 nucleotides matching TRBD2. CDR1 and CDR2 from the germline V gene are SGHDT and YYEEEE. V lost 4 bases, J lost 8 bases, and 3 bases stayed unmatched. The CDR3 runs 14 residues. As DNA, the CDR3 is TGTGCCAGCAGCCGGACTAGCGGGAGCCATGAGCAGTTCTTC. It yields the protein CASSRTSGSHEQFF.

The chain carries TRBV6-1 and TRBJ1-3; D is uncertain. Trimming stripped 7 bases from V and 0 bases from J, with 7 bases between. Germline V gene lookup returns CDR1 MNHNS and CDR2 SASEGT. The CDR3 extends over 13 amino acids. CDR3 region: CASIRSSGNTIYF. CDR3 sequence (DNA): TGTGCCAGCATAAGGAGCTCTGGAAACACCATATATTTT.

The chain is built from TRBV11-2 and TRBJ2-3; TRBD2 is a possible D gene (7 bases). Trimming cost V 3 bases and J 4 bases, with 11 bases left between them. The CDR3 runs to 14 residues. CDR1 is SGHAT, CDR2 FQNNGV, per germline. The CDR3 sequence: CASSLGGAADTQYF. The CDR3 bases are TGTGCCAGCAGCTTGGGGGGGGCCGCAGATACGCAGTATTTT.

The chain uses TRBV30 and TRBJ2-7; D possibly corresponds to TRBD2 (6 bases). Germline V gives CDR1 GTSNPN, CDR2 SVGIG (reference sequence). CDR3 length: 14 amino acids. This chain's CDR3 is CATGGGTGSYEQYF. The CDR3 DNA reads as TGTGCTACGGGCGGCGGGACTGGCTCCTACGAGCAGTACTTC.

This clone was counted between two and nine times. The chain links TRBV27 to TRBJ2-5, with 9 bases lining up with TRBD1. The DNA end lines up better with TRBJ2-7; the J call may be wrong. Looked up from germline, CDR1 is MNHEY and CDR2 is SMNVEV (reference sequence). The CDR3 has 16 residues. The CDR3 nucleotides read TGTGCCAGCAGTTTATCAGGGGGGACAGGGATCTACGAGCAGTACTTC. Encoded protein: CASSLSGGTGIYEQYF.

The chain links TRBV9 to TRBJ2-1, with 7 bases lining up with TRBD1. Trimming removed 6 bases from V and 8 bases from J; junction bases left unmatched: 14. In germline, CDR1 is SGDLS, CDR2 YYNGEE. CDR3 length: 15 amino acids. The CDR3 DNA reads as TGTGCCAGCACTCCTAGAGGGACAGCGAACTATGAGCAGTTCTTC. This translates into CASTPRGTANYEQFF.

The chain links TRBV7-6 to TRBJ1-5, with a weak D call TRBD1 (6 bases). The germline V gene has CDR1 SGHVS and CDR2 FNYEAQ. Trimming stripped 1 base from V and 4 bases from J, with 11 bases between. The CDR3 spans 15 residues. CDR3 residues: CASSLGAGQNQPQHF. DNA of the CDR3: TGTGCCAGCAGCTTAGGAGCCGGACAGAATCAGCCCCAGCATTTT.